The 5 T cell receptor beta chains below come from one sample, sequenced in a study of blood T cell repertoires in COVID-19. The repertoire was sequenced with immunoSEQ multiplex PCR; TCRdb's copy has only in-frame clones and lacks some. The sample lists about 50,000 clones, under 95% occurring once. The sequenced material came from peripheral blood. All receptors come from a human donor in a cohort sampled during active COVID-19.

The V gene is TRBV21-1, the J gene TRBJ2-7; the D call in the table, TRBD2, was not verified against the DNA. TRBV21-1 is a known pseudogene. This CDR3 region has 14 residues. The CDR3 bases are TGTGCCAACCAACTAGCGGGACTCGATTTCGAGCAGTACTTC. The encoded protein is CANQLAGLDFEQYF.

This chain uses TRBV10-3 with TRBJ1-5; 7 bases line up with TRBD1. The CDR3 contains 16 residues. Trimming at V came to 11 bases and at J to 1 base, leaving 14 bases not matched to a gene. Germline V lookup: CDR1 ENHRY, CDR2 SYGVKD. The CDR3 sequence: CASNSQKTGSNQPQHF. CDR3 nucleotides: TGTGCCTCAAACTCGCAAAAGACAGGGAGCAATCAGCCCCAGCATTTT.

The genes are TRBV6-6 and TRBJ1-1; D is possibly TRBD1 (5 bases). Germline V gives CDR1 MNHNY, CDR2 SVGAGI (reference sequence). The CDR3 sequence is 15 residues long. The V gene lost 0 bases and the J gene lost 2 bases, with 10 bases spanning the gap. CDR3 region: CASSYSDSSNTEAFF. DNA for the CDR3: TGTGCCAGCAGTTACTCAGACAGCAGTAACACTGAAGCTTTCTTT.

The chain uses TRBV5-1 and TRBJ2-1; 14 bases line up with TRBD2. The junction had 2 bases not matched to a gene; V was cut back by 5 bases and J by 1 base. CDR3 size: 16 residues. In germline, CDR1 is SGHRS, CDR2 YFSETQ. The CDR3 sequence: CASRGTSGSSYNEQFF. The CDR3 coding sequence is TGCGCCAGCAGGGGGACTAGCGGGAGTTCCTACAATGAGCAGTTCTTC.

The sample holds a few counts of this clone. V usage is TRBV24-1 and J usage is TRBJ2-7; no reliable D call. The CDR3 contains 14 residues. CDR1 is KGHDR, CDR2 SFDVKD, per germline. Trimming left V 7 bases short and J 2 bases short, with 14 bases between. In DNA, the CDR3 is TGTGCCACCAGCAGTATTGATTATCCCTACGAGCAGTACTTC. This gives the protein CATSSIDYPYEQYF.